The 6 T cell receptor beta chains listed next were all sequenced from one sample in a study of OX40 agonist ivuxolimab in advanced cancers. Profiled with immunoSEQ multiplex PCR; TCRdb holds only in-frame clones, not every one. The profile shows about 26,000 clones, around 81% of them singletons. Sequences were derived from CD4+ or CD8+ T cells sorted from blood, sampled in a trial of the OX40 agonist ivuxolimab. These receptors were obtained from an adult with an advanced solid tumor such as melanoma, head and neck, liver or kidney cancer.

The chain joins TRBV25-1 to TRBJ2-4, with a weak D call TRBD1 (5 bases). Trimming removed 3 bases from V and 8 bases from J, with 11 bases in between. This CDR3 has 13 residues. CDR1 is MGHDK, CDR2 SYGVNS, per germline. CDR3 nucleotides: TGTGCCAGCAGTGAGGTAGGGGAAGACATTCAGTACTTC. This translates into CASSEVGEDIQYF.

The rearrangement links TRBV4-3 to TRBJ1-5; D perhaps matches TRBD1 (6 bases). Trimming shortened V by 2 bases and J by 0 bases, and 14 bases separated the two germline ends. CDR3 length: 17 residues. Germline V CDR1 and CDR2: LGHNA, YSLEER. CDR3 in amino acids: CASSQRSHRDSNQPQHF. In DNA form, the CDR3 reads TGCGCCAGCAGCCAAAGATCCCACAGGGATAGCAATCAGCCCCAGCATTTT.

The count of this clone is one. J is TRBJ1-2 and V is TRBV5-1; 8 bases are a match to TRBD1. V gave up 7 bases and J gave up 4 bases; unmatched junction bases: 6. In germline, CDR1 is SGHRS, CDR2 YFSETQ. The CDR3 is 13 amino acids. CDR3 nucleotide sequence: TGCGCCAGCTTTGGACAGGGCCTCTATGGCTACACCTTC. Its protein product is CASFGQGLYGYTF.

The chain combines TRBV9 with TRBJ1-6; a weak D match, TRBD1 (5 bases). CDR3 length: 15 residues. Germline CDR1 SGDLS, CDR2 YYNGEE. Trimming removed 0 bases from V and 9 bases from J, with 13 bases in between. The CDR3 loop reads CASSVASGGGSPLHF. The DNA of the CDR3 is TGTGCCAGCAGCGTAGCCTCCGGTGGGGGTTCACCCCTCCACTTT.

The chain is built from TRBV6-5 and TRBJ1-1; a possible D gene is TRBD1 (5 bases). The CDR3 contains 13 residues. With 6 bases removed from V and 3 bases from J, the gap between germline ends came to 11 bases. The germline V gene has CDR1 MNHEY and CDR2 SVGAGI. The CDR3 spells CASRGAGYTEAFF. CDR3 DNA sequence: TGTGCCAGCAGAGGGGCCGGGTACACTGAAGCTTTCTTT.

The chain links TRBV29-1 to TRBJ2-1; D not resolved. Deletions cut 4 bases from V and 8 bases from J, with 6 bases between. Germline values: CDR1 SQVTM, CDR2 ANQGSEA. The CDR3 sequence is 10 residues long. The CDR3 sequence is CSVAGDEQFF. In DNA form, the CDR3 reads TGCAGCGTTGCTGGGGATGAGCAGTTCTTC.